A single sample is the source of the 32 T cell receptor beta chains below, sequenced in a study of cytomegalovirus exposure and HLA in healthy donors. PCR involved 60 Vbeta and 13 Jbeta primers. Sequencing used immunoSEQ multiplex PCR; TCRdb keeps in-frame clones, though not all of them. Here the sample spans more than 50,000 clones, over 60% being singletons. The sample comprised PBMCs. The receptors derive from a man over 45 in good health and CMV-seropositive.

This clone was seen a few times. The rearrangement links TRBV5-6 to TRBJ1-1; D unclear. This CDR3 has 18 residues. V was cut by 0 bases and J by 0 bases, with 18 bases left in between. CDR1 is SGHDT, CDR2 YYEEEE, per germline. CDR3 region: CASSLANWKAAMNTEAFF. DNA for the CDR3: TGTGCCAGCAGCTTGGCTAACTGGAAGGCGGCTATGAACACTGAAGCTTTCTTT.

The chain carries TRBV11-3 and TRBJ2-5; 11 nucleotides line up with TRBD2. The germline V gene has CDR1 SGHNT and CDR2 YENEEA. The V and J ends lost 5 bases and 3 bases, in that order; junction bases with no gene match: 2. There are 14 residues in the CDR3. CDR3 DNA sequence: TGTGCCAGCAGCATGACTAGCGGGAAAGAGACCCAGTACTTC. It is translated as CASSMTSGKETQYF.

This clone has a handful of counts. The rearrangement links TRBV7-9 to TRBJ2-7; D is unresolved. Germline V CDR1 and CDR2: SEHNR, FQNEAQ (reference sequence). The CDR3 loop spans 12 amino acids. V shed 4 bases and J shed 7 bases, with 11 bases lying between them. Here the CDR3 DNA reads TGTGCCAGCAGCTCAAATCGGCGGGAGCAGTACTTC. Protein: CASSSNRREQYF.

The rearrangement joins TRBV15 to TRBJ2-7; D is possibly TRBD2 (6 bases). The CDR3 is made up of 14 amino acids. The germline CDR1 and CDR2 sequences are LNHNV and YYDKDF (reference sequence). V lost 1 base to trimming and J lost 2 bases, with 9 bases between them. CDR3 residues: CATSRAGTAYEQYF. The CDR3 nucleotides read TGTGCCACCAGCAGAGCCGGGACTGCCTACGAGCAGTACTTC.

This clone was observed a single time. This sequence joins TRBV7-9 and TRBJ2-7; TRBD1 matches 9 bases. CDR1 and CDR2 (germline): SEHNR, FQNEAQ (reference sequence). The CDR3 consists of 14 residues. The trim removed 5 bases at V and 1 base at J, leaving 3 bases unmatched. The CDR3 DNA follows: TGTGCCAGCAGCCCTGACAGGGGGTCCTACGAGCAGTACTTC. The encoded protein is CASSPDRGSYEQYF.

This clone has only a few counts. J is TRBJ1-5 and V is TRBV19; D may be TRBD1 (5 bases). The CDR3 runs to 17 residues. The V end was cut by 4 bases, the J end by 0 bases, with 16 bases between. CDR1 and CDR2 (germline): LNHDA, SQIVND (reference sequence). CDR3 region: CASSTRAVPNSNQPQHF. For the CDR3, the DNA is TGTGCCAGTAGTACCAGGGCGGTGCCTAATAGCAATCAGCCCCAGCATTTT. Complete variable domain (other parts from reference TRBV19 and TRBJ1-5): DGGITQSPKYLFRKEGQNVTLSCEQNLNHDAMYWYRQDPGQGLRLIYYSQIVNDFQKGDIAEGYSVSREKKESFPLTVTSAQKNPTAFYLCASSTRAVPNSNQPQHFGDGTRLSIL.

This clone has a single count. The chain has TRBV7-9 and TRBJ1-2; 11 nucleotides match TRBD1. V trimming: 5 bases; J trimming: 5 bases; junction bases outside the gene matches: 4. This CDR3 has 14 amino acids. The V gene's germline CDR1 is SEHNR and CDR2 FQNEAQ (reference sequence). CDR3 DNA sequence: TGTGCCAGCAGCATGGGACAGGGGGGTTATGGCTACACCTTC. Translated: CASSMGQGGYGYTF.

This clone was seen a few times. The CDR3 sequence: CASMQGSNGELFF. The CDR3 DNA reads as TGCGCCAGCATGCAGGGTTCGAACGGGGAGCTGTTTTTT. This chain joins TRBV10-1 and TRBJ2-2; possible D gene TRBD1, 5 bases. This CDR3 has 13 residues. The ends were cut back, 7 bases at V and 7 bases at J, with 13 bases in the middle. Germline V gene data show CDR1 as WNHNN and CDR2 as SYGVQD (reference sequence).

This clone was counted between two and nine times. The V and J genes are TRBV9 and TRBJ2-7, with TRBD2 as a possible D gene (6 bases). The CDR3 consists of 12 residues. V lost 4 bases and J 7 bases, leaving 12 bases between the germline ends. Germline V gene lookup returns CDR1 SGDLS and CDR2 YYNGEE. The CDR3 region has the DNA TGTGCCAGCAGCACCCTCCGGGGGGAGCAGTACTTC. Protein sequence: CASSTLRGEQYF.

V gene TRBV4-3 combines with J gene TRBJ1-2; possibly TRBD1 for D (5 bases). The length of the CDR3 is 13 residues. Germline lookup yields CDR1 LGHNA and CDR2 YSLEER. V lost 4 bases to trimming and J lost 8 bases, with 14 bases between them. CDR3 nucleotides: TGCGCCAGCAGCCGGGTCGGGGGGAAGGGCTACACCTTC. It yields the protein CASSRVGGKGYTF.

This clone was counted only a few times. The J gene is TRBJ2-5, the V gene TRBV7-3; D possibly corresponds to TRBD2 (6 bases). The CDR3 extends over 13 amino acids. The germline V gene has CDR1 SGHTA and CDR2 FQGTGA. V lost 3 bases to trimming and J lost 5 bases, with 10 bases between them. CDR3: CASSLGGLETQYF. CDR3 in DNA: TGTGCCAGCAGCTTGGGGGGTTTGGAGACCCAGTACTTC.

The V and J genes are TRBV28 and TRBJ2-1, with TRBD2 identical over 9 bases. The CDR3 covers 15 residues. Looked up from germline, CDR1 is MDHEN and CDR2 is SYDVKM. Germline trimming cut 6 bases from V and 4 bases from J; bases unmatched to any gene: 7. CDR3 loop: CASSPPAGGYNEQFF. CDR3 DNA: TGTGCCAGCAGCCCCCCAGCGGGGGGATACAATGAGCAGTTCTTC.

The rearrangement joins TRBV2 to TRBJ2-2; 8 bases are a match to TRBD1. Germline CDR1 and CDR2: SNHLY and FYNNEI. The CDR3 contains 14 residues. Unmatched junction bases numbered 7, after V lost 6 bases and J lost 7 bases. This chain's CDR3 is CASRGRGLGGELFF. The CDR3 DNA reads TGTGCCAGCAGGGGCAGGGGGCTGGGCGGGGAGCTGTTTTTT.

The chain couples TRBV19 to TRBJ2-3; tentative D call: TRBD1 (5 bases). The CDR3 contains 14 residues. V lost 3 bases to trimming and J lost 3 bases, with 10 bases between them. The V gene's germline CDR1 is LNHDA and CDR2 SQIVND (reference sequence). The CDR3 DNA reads TGTGCCAGTAGTATTGAAGGGGTGACAGATACGCAGTATTTT. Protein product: CASSIEGVTDTQYF.

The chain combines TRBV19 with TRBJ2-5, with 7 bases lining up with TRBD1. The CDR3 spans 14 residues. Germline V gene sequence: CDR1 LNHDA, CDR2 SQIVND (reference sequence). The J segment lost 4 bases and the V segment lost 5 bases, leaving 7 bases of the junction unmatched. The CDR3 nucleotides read TGTGCCAGTAGTTCCTTGACAGGGATAGAGACCCAGTACTTC. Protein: CASSSLTGIETQYF. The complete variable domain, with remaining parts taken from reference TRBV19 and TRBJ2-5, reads DGGITQSPKYLFRKEGQNVTLSCEQNLNHDAMYWYRQDPGQGLRLIYYSQIVNDFQKGDIAEGYSVSREKKESFPLTVTSAQKNPTAFYLCASSSLTGIETQYFGPGTRLLVL.

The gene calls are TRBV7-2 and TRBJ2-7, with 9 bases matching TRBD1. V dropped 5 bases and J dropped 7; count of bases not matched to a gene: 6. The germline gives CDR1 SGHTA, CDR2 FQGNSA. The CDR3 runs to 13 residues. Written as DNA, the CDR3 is TGTGCCAGCAGCCTACAGGGGGCGGGGGAGCAGTACTTC. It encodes CASSLQGAGEQYF.

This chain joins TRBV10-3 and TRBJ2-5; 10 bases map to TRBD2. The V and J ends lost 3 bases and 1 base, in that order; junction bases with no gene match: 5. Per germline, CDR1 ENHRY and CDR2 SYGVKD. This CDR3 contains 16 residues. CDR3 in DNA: TGTGCCATCAGTGACCCTAGCGGGAGTCCCCAAGAGACCCAGTACTTC. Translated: CAISDPSGSPQETQYF.

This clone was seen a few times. The CDR3 spells CASSLNGRPYEQYF. The CDR3 coding sequence is TGTGCCAGCAGTTTAAACGGGAGGCCCTACGAGCAGTACTTC. This sequence joins TRBV27 and TRBJ2-7; 7 bases are shared with TRBD2. The CDR3 extends over 14 amino acids. With V trimmed by 2 bases and J by 2 bases, 3 bases remained unmatched. Germline V gives CDR1 MNHEY, CDR2 SMNVEV (reference sequence).

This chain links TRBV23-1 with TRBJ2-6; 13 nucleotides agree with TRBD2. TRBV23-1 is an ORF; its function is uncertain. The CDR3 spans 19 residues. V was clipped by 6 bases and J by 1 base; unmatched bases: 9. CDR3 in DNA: TGCGCCAGCAGCCCACTAGCGGGGGGGACCTATTCTGGGGCCAACGTCCTGACTTTC. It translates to CASSPLAGGTYSGANVLTF.

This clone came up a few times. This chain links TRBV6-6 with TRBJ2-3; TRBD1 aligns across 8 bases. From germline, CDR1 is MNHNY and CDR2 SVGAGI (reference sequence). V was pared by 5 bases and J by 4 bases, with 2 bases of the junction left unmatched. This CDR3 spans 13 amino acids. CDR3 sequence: CASSRQGSDTQYF. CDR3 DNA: TGTGCCAGCAGTCGACAGGGGTCAGATACGCAGTATTTT.

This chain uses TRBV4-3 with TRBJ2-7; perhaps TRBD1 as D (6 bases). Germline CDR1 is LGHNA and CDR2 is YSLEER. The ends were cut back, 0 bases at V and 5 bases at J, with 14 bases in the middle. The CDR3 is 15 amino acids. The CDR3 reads CASSQDSGAANEQYF. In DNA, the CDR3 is TGCGCCAGCAGCCAAGATTCAGGGGCTGCGAACGAGCAGTACTTC.

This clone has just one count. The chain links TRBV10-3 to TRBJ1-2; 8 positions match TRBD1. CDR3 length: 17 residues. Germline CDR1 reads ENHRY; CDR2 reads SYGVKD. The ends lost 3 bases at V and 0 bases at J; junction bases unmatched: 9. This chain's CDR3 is CAISDPGTGVANYGYTF. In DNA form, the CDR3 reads TGTGCCATCAGTGACCCAGGGACAGGCGTAGCTAACTATGGCTACACCTTC.

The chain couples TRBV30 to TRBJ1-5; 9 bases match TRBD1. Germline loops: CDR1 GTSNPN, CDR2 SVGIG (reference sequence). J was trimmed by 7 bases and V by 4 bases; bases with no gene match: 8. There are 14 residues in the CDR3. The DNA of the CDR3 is TGTGCCTGGACGGGACAGGGTGTTTGGCAGCCCCAGCATTTT. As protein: CAWTGQGVWQPQHF.

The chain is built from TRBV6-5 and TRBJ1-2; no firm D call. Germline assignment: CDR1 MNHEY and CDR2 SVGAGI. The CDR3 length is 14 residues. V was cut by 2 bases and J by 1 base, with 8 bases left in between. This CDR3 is CASSYVGVNYGYTF. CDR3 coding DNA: TGTGCCAGCAGTTACGTCGGGGTTAACTATGGCTACACCTTC.

CDR3: CATTGTYNEQFF. The CDR3 nucleotides are TGTGCCACCACCGGGACCTACAATGAGCAGTTCTTC. The V gene is TRBV10-3, the J gene TRBJ2-1; tentative D call: TRBD2 (5 bases). Trimming left V 10 bases short and J 2 bases short, with 9 bases between. This CDR3 comprises 12 residues. CDR1 and CDR2 from the germline V gene are ENHRY and SYGVKD.

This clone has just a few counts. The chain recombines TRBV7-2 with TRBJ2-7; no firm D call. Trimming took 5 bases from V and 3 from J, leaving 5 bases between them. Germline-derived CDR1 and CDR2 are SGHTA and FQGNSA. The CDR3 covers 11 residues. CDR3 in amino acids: CASSPGYEQYF. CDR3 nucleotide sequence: TGTGCCAGCAGCCCAGGCTACGAGCAGTACTTC.

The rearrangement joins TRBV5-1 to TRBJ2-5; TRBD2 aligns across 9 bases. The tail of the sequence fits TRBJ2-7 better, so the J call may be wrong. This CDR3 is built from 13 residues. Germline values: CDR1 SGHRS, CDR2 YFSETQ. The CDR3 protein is CASSSSGAYEQYF. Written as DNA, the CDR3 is TGCGCCAGCTCCTCTAGCGGGGCTTACGAGCAGTACTTC.

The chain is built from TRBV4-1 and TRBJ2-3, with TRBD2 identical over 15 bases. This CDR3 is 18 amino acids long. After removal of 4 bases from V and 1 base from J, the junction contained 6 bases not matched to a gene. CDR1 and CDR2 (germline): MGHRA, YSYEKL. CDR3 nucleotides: TGCGCCAGCAGCCCGGGACTAGCGGGGGGAGGAGGCACAGATACGCAGTATTTT. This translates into CASSPGLAGGGGTDTQYF.

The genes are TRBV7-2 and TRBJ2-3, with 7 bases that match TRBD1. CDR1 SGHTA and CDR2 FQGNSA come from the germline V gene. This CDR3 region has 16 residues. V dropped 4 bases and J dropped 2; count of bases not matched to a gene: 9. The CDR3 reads CASSSSRDRHTDTQYF. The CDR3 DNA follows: TGTGCCAGCAGCTCATCCCGGGACAGACACACAGATACGCAGTATTTT.

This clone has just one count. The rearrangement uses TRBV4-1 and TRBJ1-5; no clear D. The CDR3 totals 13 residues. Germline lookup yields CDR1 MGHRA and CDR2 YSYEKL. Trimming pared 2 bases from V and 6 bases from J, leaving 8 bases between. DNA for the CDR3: TGCGCCAGCAGCCAACTCCTCGTTCAGCCCCAGCATTTT. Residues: CASSQLLVQPQHF.

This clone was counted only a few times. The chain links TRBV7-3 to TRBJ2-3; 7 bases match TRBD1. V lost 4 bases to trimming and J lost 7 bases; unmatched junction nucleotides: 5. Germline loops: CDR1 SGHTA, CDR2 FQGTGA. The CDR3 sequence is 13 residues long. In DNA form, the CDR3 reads TGTGCCAGCAGCTCTCAGGGGGAGAATACGCAGTATTTT. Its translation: CASSSQGENTQYF.

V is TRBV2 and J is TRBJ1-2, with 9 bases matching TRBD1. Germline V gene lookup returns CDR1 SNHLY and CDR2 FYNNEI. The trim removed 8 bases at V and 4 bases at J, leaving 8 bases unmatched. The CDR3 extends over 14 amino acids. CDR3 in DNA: TGTGCCAGCGTGTCGGGACAGGGAGGCTATGGCTACACCTTC. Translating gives CASVSGQGGYGYTF. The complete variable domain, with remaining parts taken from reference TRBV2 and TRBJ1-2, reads EPEVTQTPSHQVTQMGQEVILRCVPISNHLYFYWYRQILGQKVEFLVSFYNNEISEKSEIFDDQFSVERPDGSNFTLKIRSTKLEDSAMYFCASVSGQGGYGYTFGSGTRLTVV.